The 23 T cell receptor beta chains given below trace back to one sample, sequenced in a study of cytomegalovirus exposure and HLA in healthy donors. PCR employed 60 Vbeta and 13 Jbeta primers. TCRdb's table, derived via immunoSEQ multiplex PCR, lists solely in-frame clones and lacks some. The sample includes roughly 130,000 clones, around 67% of them seen just once. The sample comprised PBMCs. The receptors come from a woman between 40 and 55 years old in good health and CMV-seropositive.

This clone was picked up a small number of times. This chain joins TRBV13 and TRBJ2-3; D may be TRBD1 (6 bases). CDR1 and CDR2 (germline): PRHDT, FYEKMQ (reference sequence). V was clipped by 5 bases and J by 0 bases, with 12 bases between them. The CDR3 length is 15 residues. The CDR3 protein is CASSPYGQSTDTQYF. The CDR3 bases are TGTGCCAGCAGCCCATATGGACAGAGCACAGATACGCAGTATTTT.

The chain joins TRBV4-2 to TRBJ2-5; 9 bases line up with TRBD1. This CDR3 has 16 residues. V shed 4 bases and J 5 bases; nucleotides not matched to a gene: 11. The germline V gene encodes CDR1 LGHNA and CDR2 YNFKEQ. CDR3 DNA sequence: TGTGCCAGCAGCCTGGGAGGGACAGGGTCCCCGGAGACCCAGTACTTC. Translated: CASSLGGTGSPETQYF.

The chain couples TRBV4-1 to TRBJ2-3; 10 bases fit TRBD2. CDR1 MGHRA and CDR2 YSYEKL come from the germline V gene. There are 17 residues in the CDR3. The ends lost 0 bases at V and 0 bases at J; junction bases unmatched: 3. Here the CDR3 reads CASSQDRTSGSTDTQYF. For the CDR3, the DNA is TGCGCCAGCAGCCAAGATAGGACTAGCGGTAGCACAGATACGCAGTATTTT.

The chain couples TRBV28 to TRBJ1-2; 8 bases agree with TRBD1. CDR3 length equals 17 residues. Trimming cost V 3 bases and J 2 bases; bases outside gene matches: 11. Germline CDR1 and CDR2: MDHEN and SYDVKM. The CDR3 sequence is CASSFSFRDRTNYGYTF. Written as DNA, the CDR3 is TGTGCCAGCAGTTTCTCCTTCAGGGACAGGACAAACTATGGCTACACCTTC.

This chain joins TRBV7-3 and TRBJ2-1; 9 positions agree with TRBD2. Germline loops: CDR1 SGHTA, CDR2 FQGTGA. This CDR3 has 15 amino acids. Trimming removed 5 bases from V and 0 bases from J; junction bases left unmatched: 2. This CDR3 reads CASSDSGSSYNEQFF. In nucleotides, the CDR3 is TGTGCCAGCAGCGATAGCGGGAGCTCCTACAATGAGCAGTTCTTC.

The chain is built from TRBV29-1 and TRBJ2-5; D is undetermined. The V end was cut by 6 bases, the J end by 2 bases, with 19 bases between. Germline loops: CDR1 SQVTM, CDR2 ANQGSEA. The CDR3 contains 15 residues. CDR3 loop: CSVAPAGQAQETQYF. The CDR3, as DNA: TGCAGCGTCGCGCCGGCTGGGCAGGCTCAAGAGACCCAGTACTTC.

This clone was seen more than once but under ten times. The rearrangement joins TRBV19 to TRBJ2-5, with 9 bases lining up with TRBD2. Germline lookup yields CDR1 LNHDA and CDR2 SQIVND (reference sequence). V shed 7 bases, J shed 4 bases, and the junction held 7 bases outside the gene matches. CDR3 length: 14 amino acids. CDR3 nucleotides: TGTGCCAGTAATGCGGGGGGGCCGGGAGAGACCCAGTACTTC. It translates to CASNAGGPGETQYF. Combining the CDR3 with reference TRBV19 and TRBJ2-5 gives the whole variable domain DGGITQSPKYLFRKEGQNVTLSCEQNLNHDAMYWYRQDPGQGLRLIYYSQIVNDFQKGDIAEGYSVSREKKESFPLTVTSAQKNPTAFYLCASNAGGPGETQYFGPGTRLLVL.

V usage is TRBV18 and J usage is TRBJ1-1; 8 bases are shared with TRBD1. J gave up 6 bases and V 3 bases, and 6 bases lay outside the gene matches. CDR3 length: 14 amino acids. Looked up from germline, CDR1 is KGHSH and CDR2 is LQKENI. The CDR3 region is CASSPIPGGPEAFF. The CDR3, as DNA: TGTGCCAGCTCACCCATCCCAGGGGGCCCTGAAGCTTTCTTT.

The V gene is TRBV5-1, the J gene TRBJ2-6; 13 positions match TRBD2. Germline CDR1 SGHRS, CDR2 YFSETQ. The ends lost 2 bases at V and 4 bases at J; junction bases unmatched: 3. This CDR3 spans 17 amino acids. The CDR3 sequence: CASSLGLAGVGANVLTF. Here the CDR3 DNA reads TGCGCCAGCAGCTTAGGACTAGCGGGGGTAGGGGCCAACGTCCTGACTTTC.

The chain carries TRBV7-2 and TRBJ1-5; D may be TRBD1 (6 bases). The CDR3 loop spans 14 amino acids. Germline V gene lookup returns CDR1 SGHTA and CDR2 FQGNSA. V gave up 7 bases and J gave up 12 bases, with 22 bases separating them. The CDR3 sequence is CASTLRGGDRNQHF. Here the CDR3 DNA reads TGTGCCAGCACCCTAAGGGGGGGAGACAGAAACCAGCATTTT.

This clone was found once. The CDR3: CASSTDRGRLGYYSPLHF. The CDR3 DNA follows: TGTGCCAGTAGTACCGACAGGGGACGACTGGGATACTACTCACCCCTCCACTTT. V gene TRBV19 combines with J gene TRBJ1-6; 8 nucleotides agree with TRBD1. Germline values: CDR1 LNHDA, CDR2 SQIVND (reference sequence). CDR3 length: 18 residues. The J segment lost 10 bases and the V segment lost 4 bases, leaving 18 bases of the junction unmatched.

The V call is TRBV5-4, the J call TRBJ2-7; D perhaps matches TRBD2 (6 bases). Per the germline V gene, CDR1 is SGHNT and CDR2 is YYREEE (reference sequence). The germline V and J ends were trimmed by 0 bases and 3 bases, with 10 bases remaining between them. The CDR3 length is 14 residues. This CDR3 is CASSLGVGSYEQYF. The CDR3 DNA is TGTGCCAGCAGCTTGGGTGTCGGGAGCTACGAGCAGTACTTC.

The chain recombines TRBV7-2 with TRBJ2-2, with TRBD2 identical over 13 bases. V shed 4 bases, J shed 7 bases, and the junction held 9 bases outside the gene matches. CDR1 is SGHTA, CDR2 FQGNSA, per germline. The CDR3 extends over 17 amino acids. CDR3 coding DNA: TGTGCCAGCAGCTCCACCCGGACTAGCGGGGGCGGCGGGGAGCTGTTTTTT. Amino acids: CASSSTRTSGGGGELFF.

Regarding this clone: This probably arose from a read error, given a far larger clone one base away. The CDR3 here is CACQHTSSYNEQFF. The CDR3 coding sequence is TGTGCCTGCCAACATACTAGCTCCTACAATGAGCAGTTCTTC. This chain connects TRBV30 to TRBJ2-1; tentatively, D is TRBD2 (5 bases). V was trimmed by 6 bases and J by 0 bases, leaving 12 bases between them. Germline loops: CDR1 GTSNPN, CDR2 SVGIG (reference sequence). The CDR3 runs 14 residues. Combining the CDR3 with reference TRBV30 and TRBJ2-1 gives the whole variable domain SQTIHQWPATLVQPVGSPLSLECTVEGTSNPNLYWYRQAAGRGLQLLFYSVGIGQISSEVPQNLSASRPQDRQFILSSKKLLLSDSGFYLCACQHTSSYNEQFFGPGTRLTVL.

The chain uses TRBV10-2 and TRBJ2-1; perhaps TRBD1 as D (7 bases). Germline V gene lookup returns CDR1 WSHSY and CDR2 SAAADI. V was trimmed by 7 bases and J by 2 bases, leaving 12 bases between them. The CDR3 is 14 residues long. This CDR3 reads CASMPGGTYNEQFF. CDR3 coding DNA: TGCGCCAGCATGCCAGGGGGGACCTACAATGAGCAGTTCTTC.

The chain has TRBV5-4 and TRBJ1-1, with a tentative D call TRBD1 (5 bases). Looked up from germline, CDR1 is SGHNT and CDR2 is YYREEE (reference sequence). CDR3 length: 12 amino acids. V was clipped by 2 bases and J by 8 bases, with 10 bases between them. The CDR3 nucleotides read TGTGCCAGCAGCTTTTCAGGGCGCGAAGCTTTCTTT. Translation: CASSFSGREAFF.

The rearrangement joins TRBV6-6 to TRBJ2-7; TRBD2 matches 16 bases. The CDR3 loop spans 16 amino acids. Losses at the gene ends were 6 bases for V and 2 bases for J; bases not matched to a gene: 4. Germline loops: CDR1 MNHNY, CDR2 SVGAGI (reference sequence). The chain's CDR3 is CASRGTSGGAPYEQYF. Written as DNA, the CDR3 is TGTGCCAGCAGAGGGACTAGCGGGGGGGCTCCCTACGAGCAGTACTTC.

This rearrangement joins TRBV30 to TRBJ2-1, with D perhaps matching TRBD2 (5 bases). Between the trimmed V and J ends, which lost 0 bases and 7 bases, there was a span of 13 bases. This CDR3 is built from 14 residues. Germline values: CDR1 GTSNPN, CDR2 SVGIG (reference sequence). CDR3 sequence reads: CAWSVKGRRNEQFF. The CDR3 nucleotides read TGTGCCTGGAGTGTAAAAGGACGGAGGAATGAGCAGTTCTTC.

This clone showed up many times. The chain joins TRBV28 to TRBJ1-1; D is unclear. Germline V CDR1 and CDR2: MDHEN, SYDVKM. The V end was cut by 3 bases, the J end by 8 bases, with 16 bases between. The CDR3 covers 14 residues. The CDR3 is CASSLRAARREAFF. CDR3 nucleotide sequence: TGTGCCAGCAGTTTGCGGGCAGCCCGTCGGGAAGCTTTCTTT.

The chain links TRBV30 to TRBJ2-2, with no clear D. There are 13 residues in the CDR3. Germline V gene lookup returns CDR1 GTSNPN and CDR2 SVGIG (reference sequence). Trimming pared 5 bases from V and 1 base from J, leaving 8 bases between. CDR3 in amino acids: CAWLVENTGELFF. The CDR3 DNA reads TGTGCCTGGCTGGTAGAGAACACCGGGGAGCTGTTTTTT.

This chain links TRBV25-1 with TRBJ2-2; 9 bases match TRBD1. The CDR3 covers 16 residues. From germline, CDR1 is MGHDK and CDR2 SYGVNS. With V trimmed by 1 base and J by 4 bases, 4 bases remained unmatched. CDR3 nucleotides: TGTGCCAGCAGTGAATTGGAACAGGGGGCCACCGGGGAGCTGTTTTTT. Its translation is CASSELEQGATGELFF.

The chain carries TRBV2 and TRBJ2-7; no firm D call. Germline CDR1 reads SNHLY; CDR2 reads FYNNEI. The CDR3 totals 14 residues. V was cut by 7 bases and J by 4 bases, with 17 bases left in between. The CDR3 DNA is TGTGCCAGCAATGGCAGGCCCGGTTTTTACGAGCAGTACTTC. It translates to CASNGRPGFYEQYF.

This clone was observed a few times. This chain connects TRBV14 to TRBJ1-2, with 10 positions matching TRBD1. With 2 bases clipped from V and 5 bases from J, the junction kept 2 bases outside the gene matches. Germline lookup yields CDR1 SGHDN and CDR2 FVKESK. The CDR3 consists of 14 residues. CDR3 sequence (DNA): TGTGCCAGCAGCCAACTGGGACAGGGGTATGGCTACACCTTC. Translated: CASSQLGQGYGYTF.